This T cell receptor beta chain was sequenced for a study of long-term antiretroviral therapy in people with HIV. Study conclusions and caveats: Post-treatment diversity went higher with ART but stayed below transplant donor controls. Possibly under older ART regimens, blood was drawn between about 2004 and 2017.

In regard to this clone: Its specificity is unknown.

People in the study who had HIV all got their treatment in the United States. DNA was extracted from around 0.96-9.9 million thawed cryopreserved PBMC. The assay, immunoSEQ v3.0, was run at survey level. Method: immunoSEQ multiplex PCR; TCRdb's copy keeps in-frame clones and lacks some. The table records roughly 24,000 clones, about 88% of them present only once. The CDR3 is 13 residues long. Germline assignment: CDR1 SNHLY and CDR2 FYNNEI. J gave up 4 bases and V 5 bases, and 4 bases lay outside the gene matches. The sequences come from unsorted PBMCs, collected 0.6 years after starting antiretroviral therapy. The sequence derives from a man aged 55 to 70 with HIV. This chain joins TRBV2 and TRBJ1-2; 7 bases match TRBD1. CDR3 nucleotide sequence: TGTGCCAGCAGTTACAGGGGAGTCTATGGCTACACCTTC. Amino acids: CASSYRGVYGYTF.